The 15 T cell receptor beta chains below all came from one sample that was sequenced in a study of post-analysis software for immune sequencing data. Whole-study findings and limits: A handful of TRBV segments occurring more often in patients than controls included TRBV5-6, TRBV5-1 and TRBV20-1.

These receptors' targets are unknown. Incorporated into the TCR beta cDNA libraries were unique molecular identifiers, which served to reduce PCR and sequencing biases. TCRdb re-called the PCR reads with MiXCR, one entry per CDR3 protein. In the table there are about 200,000 distinct CDR3 sequences, 29% of which are singletons. The specimen sequenced was blood. These receptors were collected from a girl under 18 with multiple sclerosis.

The chain employs TRBV4-1 and TRBJ2-1; D may be TRBD1 (7 bases). V lost 1 base, J lost 15 bases, and 22 bases lay in between. Germline V gives CDR1 MGHRA, CDR2 YSYEKL. The length of the CDR3 is 15 residues. The CDR3 DNA reads as TGCGCCAGCAGCCAAGGCGGGACAGCCCTGAATGGGCGGTTCTTC. Its protein is CASSQGGTALNGRFF.

A note on this clonotype: Possible read error: a much larger clone is one base away. The rearrangement joins TRBV29-1 to TRBJ2-5, with D unresolved. V was clipped by 0 bases and J by 11 bases, with 10 bases between them. This CDR3 comprises 11 residues. Germline loops: CDR1 SQVTM, CDR2 ANQGSEA. The DNA for the CDR3 is TGCAGCGTTGAAGAGTGGAATGAGCAGTACTTC. Its translation: CSVEEWNEQYF.

This clonotype was seen at least ten times. V usage is TRBV18 and J usage is TRBJ2-5; unclear D gene. V lost 8 bases and J lost 1, with 5 bases in between. This CDR3 has 11 amino acids. Looked up from germline, CDR1 is KGHSH and CDR2 is LQKENI. The CDR3 nucleotides read TGTGCCAGCAGCCCCCAAGAGACCCAGTACTTC. Its protein is CASSPQETQYF.

Of note for this clonotype: This could be a read error, since a much larger clone is one nucleotide away. This chain connects TRBV7-2 to TRBJ2-1; D gene ambiguous. Trimming cost V 2 bases and J 6 bases, with 8 bases left between them. The CDR3 is 13 residues long. Germline V CDR1 and CDR2: SGHTA, FQGNSA. The DNA of the CDR3 is TGTGCCAGCAGCTTACTTAGGCGCAATGAGCAGTTCTTC. It specifies CASSLLRRNEQFF.

Note on this clonotype: Mismatch with germline at one junction end may stem from a read error. Here the CDR3 DNA reads TGTGTCAGCAGCTTTCACGAAAGGACAGGGACCCAAGAGACCCAGTACTTC. The encoded protein is CVSSFHERTGTQETQYF. This chain uses TRBV5-5 with TRBJ2-4, with 8 bases aligning to TRBD1. TRBJ2-5 explains the end of the DNA better; the J call may be wrong. From germline, CDR1 is SGHKS and CDR2 YYEKEE (reference sequence). This CDR3 is 17 amino acids long.

The chain links TRBV5-1 to TRBJ1-1, with 7 bases lining up with TRBD1. CDR3 size: 15 residues. V lost 5 bases to trimming and J lost 5 bases; unmatched junction nucleotides: 12. The germline V gene has CDR1 SGHRS and CDR2 YFSETQ. The CDR3 sequence is CASSRQGTRNTEAFF. CDR3 nucleotide sequence: TGCGCCAGCAGTCGACAGGGTACTCGAAATACTGAAGCTTTCTTT. Full variable domain (rest looked up from reference TRBV5-1 and TRBJ1-1): KAGVTQTPRYLIKTRGQQVTLSCSPISGHRSVSWYQQTPGQGLQFLFEYFSETQRNKGNFPGRFSGRQFSNSRSEMNVSTLELGDSALYLCASSRQGTRNTEAFFGQGTRLTVV.

Only a few counts were recorded for this clonotype. This chain uses TRBV20-1 with TRBJ2-3; TRBD2 aligns across 8 bases. The CDR3 loop spans 11 amino acids. CDR1 is DFQATT, CDR2 SNEGSKA, per germline (reference sequence). Trimming removed 5 bases from V and 6 bases from J; junction bases left unmatched: 1. CDR3 amino acids: CSAERGDTQYF. DNA for the CDR3: TGCAGTGCTGAGCGGGGGGATACGCAGTATTTT.

For this clonotype: A read error is possible here, since a much larger clone lies one base away. The rearrangement links TRBV20-1 to TRBJ2-3, with D unresolved. The CDR3 is made up of 12 amino acids. CDR1 is DFQATT and CDR2 is SNEGSKA in the germline V gene (reference sequence). V was trimmed by 5 bases and J by 6 bases, leaving 12 bases between them. CDR3: CSAFRYEDTQYF. DNA of the CDR3: TGCAGTGCTTTCCGGTATGAGGATACGCAGTATTTT.

On this clonotype: With a much larger clone just one base away, this may be a read error. The chain couples TRBV29-1 to TRBJ1-2; D gene ambiguous. The CDR3 spans 13 residues. Germline V CDR1 and CDR2: SQVTM, ANQGSEA. This CDR3 is CSVELVESYGYIF. CDR3 in DNA: TGCAGCGTTGAATTGGTCGAATCTTATGGCTACATCTTC.

About this clonotype: Since a much larger clone is just one base distant, this may be a read error. The chain uses TRBV28 and TRBJ2-3, with a possible D match to TRBD2 (6 bases). The germline V gene encodes CDR1 MDHEN and CDR2 SYDVKM. Trimming removed 5 bases at V and 6 bases at J, with 18 bases between. The CDR3 loop spans 15 amino acids. The CDR3 DNA reads as TGTGCCAGCAGTATACCGGGACGGGGGTCCGATACGCAGTATTTT. This gives the protein CASSIPGRGSDTQYF.

This clonotype was counted a few times. Here the CDR3 reads CASSLATGRVGTEAFF. The CDR3 DNA reads TGTGCCAGCAGCTTAGCTACAGGGAGGGTCGGCACTGAAGCTTTCTTT. V and J are TRBV7-2 and TRBJ1-1, with D possibly TRBD1 on 6 matching bases. V lost 0 bases and J 4 bases, leaving 15 bases between the germline ends. Germline V gene data show CDR1 as SGHTA and CDR2 as FQGNSA. The CDR3 sequence is 16 residues long.

This clonotype was observed at least ten times. CDR3 residues: CASRDEGTYGYTF. The DNA of the CDR3 is TGCGCCAGCAGGGACGAGGGAACCTATGGCTACACCTTC. This chain links TRBV5-1 with TRBJ1-2; no firm D call. Germline loops: CDR1 SGHRS, CDR2 YFSETQ. V lost 5 bases, J lost 4 bases, and 12 bases lay in between. The CDR3 is 13 amino acids.

The gene calls are TRBV4-2 and TRBJ2-3, with 9 bases fitting TRBD2. V shed 0 bases and J 4 bases; nucleotides not matched to a gene: 5. The germline V gene encodes CDR1 LGHNA and CDR2 YNFKEQ. The CDR3 has 16 amino acids. The CDR3 sequence: CASSQEGGGASDTQYF. In DNA form, the CDR3 reads TGTGCCAGCAGCCAAGAAGGCGGGGGGGCCTCAGATACGCAGTATTTT.

The chain links TRBV5-1 to TRBJ1-5, with D possibly TRBD1 on 6 matching bases. Germline V gene sequence: CDR1 SGHRS, CDR2 YFSETQ. This CDR3 has 13 residues. V lost 5 bases, J lost 6 bases, and 12 bases lay in between. CDR3 sequence (DNA): TGCGCCAGCAGTCCGACAGGCCCTCAGCCCCAGCATTTT. It specifies CASSPTGPQPQHF.

The chain combines TRBV20-1 with TRBJ1-2, with a possible D match to TRBD1 (6 bases). V was shortened by 5 bases and J by 4 bases, with 14 bases between the two germline ends. The CDR3 has 13 residues. The germline gives CDR1 DFQATT, CDR2 SNEGSKA (reference sequence). The chain's CDR3 is CSAAQGQFYGYTF. DNA for the CDR3: TGCAGTGCTGCCCAGGGGCAGTTCTATGGCTACACCTTC.